This TCR beta chain stems from a study of chemoradiotherapy in HPV16-positive cancers. Only in-frame clones appear in the TCRdb table, and some are missing; sequencing was by immunoSEQ multiplex PCR. The repertoire has some 10,000 clones, 80% to 85% of them found once; the top ten carry over 2%. Germline CDR1 SQVTM, CDR2 ANQGSEA. The CDR3 is 13 residues long. V was trimmed by 3 bases and J by 4 bases, leaving 12 bases between them. The receptor was isolated from a human donor with HPV-associated anogenital cancer. The rearrangement links TRBV29-1 to TRBJ1-2; a weak D match, TRBD1 (6 bases). This specimen consisted of blood, obtained from a patient who underwent chemoradiotherapy. The CDR3 here is CSVEGARGYGYTF. CDR3 in DNA: TGCAGCGTTGAGGGGGCCAGGGGCTATGGCTACACCTTC.